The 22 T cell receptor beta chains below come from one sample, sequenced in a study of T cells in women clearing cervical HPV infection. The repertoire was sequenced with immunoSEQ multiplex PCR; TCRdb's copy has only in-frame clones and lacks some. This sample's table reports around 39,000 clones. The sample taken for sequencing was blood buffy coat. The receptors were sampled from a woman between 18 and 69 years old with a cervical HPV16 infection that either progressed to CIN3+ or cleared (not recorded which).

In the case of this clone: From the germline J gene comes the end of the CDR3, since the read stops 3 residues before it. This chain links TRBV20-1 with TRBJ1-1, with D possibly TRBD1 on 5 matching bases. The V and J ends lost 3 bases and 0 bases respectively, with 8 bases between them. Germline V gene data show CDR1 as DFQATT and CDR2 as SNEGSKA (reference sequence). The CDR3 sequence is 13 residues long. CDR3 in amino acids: CSARLQVNTEAFF. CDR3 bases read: TGCAGTGCTAGGTTACAGGTGAACACTGAA.

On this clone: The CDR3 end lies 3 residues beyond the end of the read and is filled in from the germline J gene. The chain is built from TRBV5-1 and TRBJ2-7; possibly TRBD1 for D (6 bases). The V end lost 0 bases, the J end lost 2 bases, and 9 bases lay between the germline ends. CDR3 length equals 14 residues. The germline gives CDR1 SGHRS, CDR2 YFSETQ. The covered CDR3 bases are TGCGCCAGCAGCTTGGATACAGGGACCTACGAG. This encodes CASSLDTGTYE. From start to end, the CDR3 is CASSLDTGTYEQYF.

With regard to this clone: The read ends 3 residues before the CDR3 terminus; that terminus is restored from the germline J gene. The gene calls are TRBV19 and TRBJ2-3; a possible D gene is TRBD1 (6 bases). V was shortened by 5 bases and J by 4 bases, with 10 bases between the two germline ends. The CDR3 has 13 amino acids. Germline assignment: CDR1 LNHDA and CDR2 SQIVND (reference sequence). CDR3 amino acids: CASSQGLADTQYF. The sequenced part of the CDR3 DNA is TGTGCCAGTAGTCAGGGGTTGGCAGATACG.

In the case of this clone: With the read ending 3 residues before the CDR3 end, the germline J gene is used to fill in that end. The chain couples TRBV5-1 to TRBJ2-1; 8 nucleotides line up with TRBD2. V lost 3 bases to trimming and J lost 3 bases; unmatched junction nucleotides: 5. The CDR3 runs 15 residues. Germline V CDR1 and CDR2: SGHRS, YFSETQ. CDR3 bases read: TGCGCCAGCAGCTGGGGGCGGGGGGACTACAATGAG. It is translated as CASSWGRGDYNE. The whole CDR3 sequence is CASSWGRGDYNEQFF.

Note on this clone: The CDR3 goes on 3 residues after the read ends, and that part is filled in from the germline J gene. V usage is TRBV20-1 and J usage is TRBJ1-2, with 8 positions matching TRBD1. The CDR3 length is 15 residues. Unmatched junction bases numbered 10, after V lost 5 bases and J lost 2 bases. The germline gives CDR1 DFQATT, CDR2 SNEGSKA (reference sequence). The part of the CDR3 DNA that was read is TGCAGTGCTCCCCCGGGACAGGTTGGAAACTATGGC. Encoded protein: CSAPPGQVGNYG. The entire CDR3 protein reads CSAPPGQVGNYGYTF.

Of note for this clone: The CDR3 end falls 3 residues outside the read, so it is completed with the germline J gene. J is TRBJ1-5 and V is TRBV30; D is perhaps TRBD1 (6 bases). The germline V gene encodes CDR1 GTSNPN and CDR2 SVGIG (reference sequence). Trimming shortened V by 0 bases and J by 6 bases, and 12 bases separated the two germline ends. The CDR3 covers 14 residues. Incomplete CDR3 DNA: TGTGCCTGGAGTGTTTGGGGGGGCGGTCAGCCC. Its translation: CAWSVWGGGQP. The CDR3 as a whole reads CAWSVWGGGQPQHF.

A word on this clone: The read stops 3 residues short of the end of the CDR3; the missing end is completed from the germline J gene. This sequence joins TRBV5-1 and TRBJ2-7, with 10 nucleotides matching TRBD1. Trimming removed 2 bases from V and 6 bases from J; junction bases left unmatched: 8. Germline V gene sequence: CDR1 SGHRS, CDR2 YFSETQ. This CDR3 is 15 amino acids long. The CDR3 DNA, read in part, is TGCGCCAGCAGCTTATCTCCCGGGACAGGGGTCGAG. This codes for CASSLSPGTGVE. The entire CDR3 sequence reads CASSLSPGTGVEQYF.

CDR3 DNA (partial): TGTGCCAGCAGCTTTATTAATGAG. It translates to CASSFINE. The whole CDR3 sequence reads CASSFINEQFF. The chain uses TRBV5-6 and TRBJ2-1, with D unresolved. The read is 3 residues too short to cover the CDR3 end, so that end is filled in from the germline J gene. Germline values: CDR1 SGHDT, CDR2 YYEEEE. This CDR3 is built from 11 residues. Trimming pared 2 bases from V and 7 bases from J, leaving 4 bases between.

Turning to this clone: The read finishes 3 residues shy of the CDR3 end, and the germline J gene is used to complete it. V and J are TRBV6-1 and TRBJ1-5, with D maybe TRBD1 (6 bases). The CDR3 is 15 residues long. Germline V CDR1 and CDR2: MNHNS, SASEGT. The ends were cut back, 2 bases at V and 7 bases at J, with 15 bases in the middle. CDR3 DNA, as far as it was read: TGTGCCAGCAGTGAAATGGGCAGGGGTAAACAGCCC. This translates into CASSEMGRGKQP. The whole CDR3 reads CASSEMGRGKQPQHF.

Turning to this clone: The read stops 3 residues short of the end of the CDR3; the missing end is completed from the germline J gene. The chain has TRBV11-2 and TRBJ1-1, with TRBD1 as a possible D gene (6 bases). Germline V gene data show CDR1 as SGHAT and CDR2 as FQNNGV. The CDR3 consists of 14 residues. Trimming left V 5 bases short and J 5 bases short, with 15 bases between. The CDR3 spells CASSPRRGWTEAFF. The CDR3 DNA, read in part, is TGTGCCAGCAGCCCCCGAAGGGGGTGGACTGAA.

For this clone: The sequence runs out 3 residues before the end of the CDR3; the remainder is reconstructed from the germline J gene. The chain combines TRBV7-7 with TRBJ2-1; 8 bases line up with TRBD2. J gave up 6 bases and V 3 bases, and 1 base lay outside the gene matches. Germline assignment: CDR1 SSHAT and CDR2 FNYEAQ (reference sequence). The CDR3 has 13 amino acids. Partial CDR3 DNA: TGTGCCAGCAGCTTCGGGGGGGGCAATGAG. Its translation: CASSFGGGNE. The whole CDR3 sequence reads CASSFGGGNEQFF.

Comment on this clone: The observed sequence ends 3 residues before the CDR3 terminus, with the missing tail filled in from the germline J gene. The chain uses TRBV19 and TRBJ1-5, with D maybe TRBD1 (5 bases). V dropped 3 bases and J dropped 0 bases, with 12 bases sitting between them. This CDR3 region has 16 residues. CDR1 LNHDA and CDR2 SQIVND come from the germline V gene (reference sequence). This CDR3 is CASSIQGWISNQPQHF. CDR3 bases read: TGTGCCAGTAGTATCCAGGGATGGATTAGCAATCAGCCC.

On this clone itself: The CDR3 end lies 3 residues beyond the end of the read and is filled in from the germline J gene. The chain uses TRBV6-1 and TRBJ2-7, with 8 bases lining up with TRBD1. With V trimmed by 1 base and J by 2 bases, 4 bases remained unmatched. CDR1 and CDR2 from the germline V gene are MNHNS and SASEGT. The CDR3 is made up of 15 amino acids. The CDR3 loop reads CASSEVGTGTYEQYF. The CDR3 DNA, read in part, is TGTGCCAGCAGTGAAGTAGGGACAGGAACCTACGAG.

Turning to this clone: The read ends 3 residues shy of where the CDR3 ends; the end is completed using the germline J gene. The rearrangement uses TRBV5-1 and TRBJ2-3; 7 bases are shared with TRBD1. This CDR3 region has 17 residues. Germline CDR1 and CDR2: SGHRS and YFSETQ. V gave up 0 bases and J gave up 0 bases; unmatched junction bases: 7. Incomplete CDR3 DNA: TGCGCCAGCAGCTTGGCCCACGGGACAGTTAGCACAGATACG. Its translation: CASSLAHGTVSTDT. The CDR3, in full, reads CASSLAHGTVSTDTQYF.

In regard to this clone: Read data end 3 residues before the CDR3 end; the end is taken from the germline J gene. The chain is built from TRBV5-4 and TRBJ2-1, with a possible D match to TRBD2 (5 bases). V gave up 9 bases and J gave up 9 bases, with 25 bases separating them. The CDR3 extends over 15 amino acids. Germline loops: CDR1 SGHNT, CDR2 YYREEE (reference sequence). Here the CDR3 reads CATAPGSSGVGEQFF. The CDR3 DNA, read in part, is TGTGCCACCGCCCCGGGGTCCAGCGGTGTGGGTGAG.

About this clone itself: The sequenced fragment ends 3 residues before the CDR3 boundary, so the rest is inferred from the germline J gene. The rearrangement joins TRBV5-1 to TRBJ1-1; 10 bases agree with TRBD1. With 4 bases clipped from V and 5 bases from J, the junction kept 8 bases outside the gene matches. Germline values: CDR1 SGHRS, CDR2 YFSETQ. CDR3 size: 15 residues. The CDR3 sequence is CASSALGQGETEAFF. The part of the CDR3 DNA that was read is TGCGCCAGCAGCGCCCTCGGACAGGGGGAGACTGAA.

This CDR3 is CASSGDSNTGELFF. The DNA read from the CDR3 is TGTGCCAGCAGTGGCGACTCCAACACCGGGGAG. This rearrangement joins TRBV6-4 to TRBJ2-2; no clear D. Read sequence stops 3 residues before the CDR3 end, and the germline J gene provides the missing end. CDR1 and CDR2 (germline): MRHNA, SNTAGT. This CDR3 spans 14 amino acids. V lost 4 bases and J 2 bases, leaving 8 bases between the germline ends.

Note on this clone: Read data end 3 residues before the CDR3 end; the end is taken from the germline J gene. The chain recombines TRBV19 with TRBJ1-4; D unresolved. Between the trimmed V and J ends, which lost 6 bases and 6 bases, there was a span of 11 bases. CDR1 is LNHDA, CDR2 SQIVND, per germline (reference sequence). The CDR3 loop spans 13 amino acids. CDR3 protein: CASRSPPDEKLFF. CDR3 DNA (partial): TGTGCCAGTAGGTCCCCCCCGGATGAAAAA.

CDR3 loop: CSARGPYGVTDTQYF. The covered CDR3 bases are TGCAGTGCTAGGGGCCCCTATGGTGTCACAGATACG. The chain combines TRBV20-1 with TRBJ2-3, with D unclear. From the germline J gene comes the end of the CDR3, since the read stops 3 residues before it. Trimming pared 3 bases from V and 2 bases from J, leaving 15 bases between. The CDR3 sequence is 15 residues long. CDR1 is DFQATT and CDR2 is SNEGSKA in the germline V gene (reference sequence).

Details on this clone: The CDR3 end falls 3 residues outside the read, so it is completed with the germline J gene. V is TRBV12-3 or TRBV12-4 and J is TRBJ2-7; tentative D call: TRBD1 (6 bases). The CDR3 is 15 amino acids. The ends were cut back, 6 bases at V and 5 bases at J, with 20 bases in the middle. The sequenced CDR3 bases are TGTGCCAGCAGCCCACGGGAACAGGGATACCACGAG. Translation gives CASSPREQGYHE. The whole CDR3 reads CASSPREQGYHEQYF.

The covered CDR3 bases are TGTGCCAGCAGCTTAACGGCTAGCGGGAGCTTGGGTGAG. It encodes CASSLTASGSLGE. The CDR3 in its entirety is CASSLTASGSLGEQFF. The chain has TRBV7-6 and TRBJ2-1, with 10 bases that match TRBD2. The read halts 3 residues ahead of the CDR3 end, with the missing end drawn from the germline J gene. J was trimmed by 9 bases and V by 2 bases; bases with no gene match: 10. The CDR3 is made up of 16 amino acids. Germline V gives CDR1 SGHVS, CDR2 FNYEAQ. The whole variable domain, filled in from reference TRBV7-6 and TRBJ2-1, reads GAGVSQSPRYKVTKRGQDVALRCDPISGHVSLYWYRQALGQGPEFLTYFNYEAQQDKSGLPNDRFSAERPEGSISTLTIQRTEQRDSAMYRCASSLTASGSLGEQFFGPGTRLTVL.

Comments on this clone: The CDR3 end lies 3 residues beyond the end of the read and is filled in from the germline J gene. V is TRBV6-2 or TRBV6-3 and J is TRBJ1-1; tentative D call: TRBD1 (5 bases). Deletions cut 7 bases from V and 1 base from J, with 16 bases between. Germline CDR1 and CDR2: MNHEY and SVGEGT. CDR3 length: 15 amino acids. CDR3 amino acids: CASTTTGEWNTEAFF. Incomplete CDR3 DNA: TGTGCCAGCACCACTACGGGGGAGTGGAACACTGAA.